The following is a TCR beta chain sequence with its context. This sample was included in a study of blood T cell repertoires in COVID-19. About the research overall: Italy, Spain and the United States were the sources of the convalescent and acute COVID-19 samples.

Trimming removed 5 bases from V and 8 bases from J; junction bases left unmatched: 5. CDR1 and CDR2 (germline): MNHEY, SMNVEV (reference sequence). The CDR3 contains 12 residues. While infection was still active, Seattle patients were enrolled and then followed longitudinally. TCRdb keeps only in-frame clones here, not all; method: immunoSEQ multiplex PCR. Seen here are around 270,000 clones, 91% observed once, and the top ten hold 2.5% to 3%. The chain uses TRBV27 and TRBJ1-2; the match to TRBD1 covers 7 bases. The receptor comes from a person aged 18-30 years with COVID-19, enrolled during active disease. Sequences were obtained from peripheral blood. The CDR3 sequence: CASSPQGQGYTF. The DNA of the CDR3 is TGTGCCAGCAGTCCCCAGGGACAGGGCTACACCTTC.